The 13 T cell receptor beta chains below come from one sample, sequenced in a study of cytomegalovirus exposure and HLA in healthy donors. A multiplex PCR was run with 60 Vbeta primers and 13 Jbeta primers. Sequenced by immunoSEQ multiplex PCR; TCRdb stores in-frame clones only, minus some. The data show roughly 98,000 clones, around 75% seen once. What was sequenced was PBMCs. The receptors shown here come from a man younger than 35 in good health and CMV-seropositive.

The genes are TRBV7-6 and TRBJ2-3; D gene ambiguous. The V gene's germline CDR1 is SGHVS and CDR2 FNYEAQ. V lost 5 bases to trimming and J lost 0 bases, with 21 bases between them. The CDR3 sequence is 18 residues long. The DNA for the CDR3 is TGTGCCAGCAGCCCCCAACCTGACACGTATACTAGCACAGATACGCAGTATTTT. Translating gives CASSPQPDTYTSTDTQYF. The variable domain in full, completed from reference TRBV7-6 and TRBJ2-3, reads GAGVSQSPRYKVTKRGQDVALRCDPISGHVSLYWYRQALGQGPEFLTYFNYEAQQDKSGLPNDRFSAERPEGSISTLTIQRTEQRDSAMYRCASSPQPDTYTSTDTQYFGPGTRLTVL.

The chain recombines TRBV12-5 with TRBJ1-5; D is unresolved. Germline V gives CDR1 LGHNT, CDR2 FRNRAP. Trimming pared 1 base from V and 6 bases from J, leaving 7 bases between. The CDR3 has 13 amino acids. The CDR3 protein is CASGLDLSQPQHF. Written as DNA, the CDR3 is TGTGCTAGTGGTTTGGATTTGAGTCAGCCCCAGCATTTT. The variable domain in full, completed from reference TRBV12-5 and TRBJ1-5, reads DARVTQTPRHKVTEMGQEVTMRCQPILGHNTVFWYRQTMMQGLELLAYFRNRAPLDDSGMPKDRFSAEMPDATLATLKIQPSEPRDSAVYFCASGLDLSQPQHFGDGTRLSIL.

A single count supports this clone. The V gene is TRBV5-1, the J gene TRBJ1-1, with a weak D call TRBD1 (5 bases). The CDR3 has 14 residues. Germline V lookup: CDR1 SGHRS, CDR2 YFSETQ. Trimming left V 1 base short and J 2 bases short, with 9 bases between. The CDR3 loop is CASSLNRLNTEAFF. Here the CDR3 DNA reads TGCGCCAGCAGCTTGAACAGGCTTAACACTGAAGCTTTCTTT. Drawing the rest from reference TRBV5-1 and TRBJ1-1, the complete variable domain is KAGVTQTPRYLIKTRGQQVTLSCSPISGHRSVSWYQQTPGQGLQFLFEYFSETQRNKGNFPGRFSGRQFSNSRSEMNVSTLELGDSALYLCASSLNRLNTEAFFGQGTRLTVV.

This chain uses TRBV10-2 with TRBJ1-5; 7 bases agree with TRBD1. The CDR3 is 14 residues long. V lost 4 bases to trimming and J lost 3 bases; unmatched junction nucleotides: 3. Germline V gene data show CDR1 as WSHSY and CDR2 as SAAADI. The CDR3 coding sequence is TGCGCCAGCAGTGCGGACAGGACCAATCAGCCCCAGCATTTT. Protein sequence: CASSADRTNQPQHF.

The chain employs TRBV5-1 and TRBJ1-6; D might be TRBD1 (5 bases). Germline CDR1 reads SGHRS; CDR2 reads YFSETQ. CDR3 length: 14 amino acids. The germline V and J ends were trimmed by 0 bases and 7 bases, with 8 bases remaining between them. The DNA for the CDR3 is TGCGCCAGCAGCTTGGGGGACTCGAATTCACCCCTCCACTTT. This gives the protein CASSLGDSNSPLHF.

V is TRBV27 and J is TRBJ2-3, with TRBD2 identical over 11 bases. J gave up 3 bases and V 8 bases, and 7 bases lay outside the gene matches. The CDR3 loop spans 15 amino acids. Germline CDR1 and CDR2: MNHEY and SMNVEV (reference sequence). CDR3 nucleotides: TGTGCCAGCGCACACTCTAGCGGGGGGACAGATACGCAGTATTTT. It is translated as CASAHSSGGTDTQYF.

The chain is built from TRBV5-6 and TRBJ2-3, with D possibly matching TRBD1 (5 bases). Germline loops: CDR1 SGHDT, CDR2 YYEEEE. CDR3 length: 14 residues. Trimming removed 0 bases at V and 6 bases at J, with 11 bases between. The CDR3 loop reads CASSLGQGVDTQYF. CDR3 DNA: TGTGCCAGCAGCTTGGGCCAGGGTGTGGATACGCAGTATTTT.

J is TRBJ2-2 and V is TRBV7-6, with 8 positions matching TRBD1. The junction had 4 bases not matched to a gene; V was cut back by 1 base and J by 3 bases. The CDR3 length is 16 residues. Germline assignment: CDR1 SGHVS and CDR2 FNYEAQ. CDR3 loop: CASSLDVGQDTGELFF. CDR3 nucleotides: TGTGCCAGCAGCTTAGATGTGGGACAGGACACCGGGGAGCTGTTTTTT.

The chain is built from TRBV7-9 and TRBJ2-7, with D possibly matching TRBD2 (6 bases). Germline assignment: CDR1 SEHNR and CDR2 FQNEAQ (reference sequence). Trimming stripped 5 bases from V and 6 bases from J, with 14 bases between. The CDR3 runs 13 residues. CDR3 sequence: CASSGQEGFEQYF. The CDR3 region has the DNA TGTGCCAGCAGCGGGCAGGAGGGCTTCGAGCAGTACTTC.

In its sample, this clone was seen once. The chain combines TRBV27 with TRBJ2-2, with TRBD1 identical over 9 bases. Looked up from germline, CDR1 is MNHEY and CDR2 is SMNVEV (reference sequence). V shed 4 bases and J 6 bases; nucleotides not matched to a gene: 12. This CDR3 region has 17 residues. This chain's CDR3 is CASSSRQGVSVAGELFF. The DNA for the CDR3 is TGTGCCAGCAGTTCGCGACAGGGGGTATCAGTGGCCGGGGAGCTGTTTTTT.

This clone was seen more than once but under ten times. The CDR3 here is CASSFLQGDNEQFF. CDR3 sequence (DNA): TGCGCCAGCAGCTTCCTACAGGGAGACAATGAGCAGTTCTTC. This chain joins TRBV5-1 and TRBJ2-1, with TRBD1 as a possible D gene (6 bases). The CDR3 contains 14 residues. The V end lost 2 bases, the J end lost 5 bases, and 11 bases lay between the germline ends. Germline-derived CDR1 and CDR2 are SGHRS and YFSETQ.

This clone was observed a few times. The chain recombines TRBV28 with TRBJ1-1, with D uncertain. The CDR3 has 13 residues. Per the germline V gene, CDR1 is MDHEN and CDR2 is SYDVKM. Deletions cut 5 bases from V and 1 base from J, with 8 bases between. In DNA form, the CDR3 reads TGTGCCAGCAGTAACGCCGGGAACACTGAAGCTTTCTTT. It encodes CASSNAGNTEAFF.

This clone was seen a few times. V usage is TRBV4-1 and J usage is TRBJ1-5; TRBD1 agrees at 8 bases. Germline values: CDR1 MGHRA, CDR2 YSYEKL. The CDR3 consists of 17 residues. V dropped 1 base and J dropped 6; count of bases not matched to a gene: 11. DNA for the CDR3: TGCGCCAGCAGCCAAGGAGGGGTCGGGACAGGCCTTCAGCCCCAGCATTTT. This codes for CASSQGGVGTGLQPQHF.